The clone carrying this T cell receptor (beta chain) was detected ten times or more. Its antigen is not known. The data were taken from a study of early T cells in non-severe SARS-CoV-2 infection. Study-level information: RNA in bulk from unsorted whole blood was sequenced, and chains were unpaired. Study results and caveats: Sequences matched to VDJdb favored anti-spike CD8 responses, while private and CD4 specificities were missed.

The V and J ends lost 3 bases and 1 base, in that order; junction bases with no gene match: 2. This CDR3 has 14 amino acids. Germline CDR1 SGHTA, CDR2 FQGNSA. Unique molecular identifiers were attached to individual cDNA molecules. TCRdb called the 5' RACE reads again in MiXCR, with one record for every CDR3 protein. The table lists roughly 32,000 distinct CDR3 sequences, 3.9% of them singletons, with more than 8% in the top ten. The sequence derives from an adult who was a healthcare worker with PCR-confirmed SARS-CoV-2 infection or an uninfected control (not recorded which). This chain links TRBV7-2 with TRBJ2-7; 8 nucleotides line up with TRBD1. Sample: whole blood. The CDR3 bases are TGTGCCAGCAGCTTGGACAGGGTTTCCTACGAGCAGTACTTC. This encodes CASSLDRVSYEQYF.